The text below deals with one T cell receptor (beta chain). Its antigen remains unknown. A single heparinised draw of roughly 120 mL on average was taken per donor. These data originate in a study of beta chain features in type 1 diabetes. General observations from the study: All four CD4+ subsets of Type 1 diabetes patients contained TCRB CDR3s that were moderately but significantly shorter.

Investigators reverse transcribed all isolated RNA, so they sequenced expressed TCRB transcripts. Each sample of naive, central memory or regulatory T cells had, on average, around 3.5 million reads. The data were produced by immunoSEQ multiplex PCR, yet TCRdb's version contains in-frame clones alone and is incomplete. The top ten hold approximately 0.093% of the sample, which has just over 600,000 clones, roughly 15% seen once. Sample: naive CD4+ T cells from blood. The receptor was derived from a young man in good health.

The CDR3 region is CASSHGTENTGELFF. Written as DNA, the CDR3 is TGCGCCAGCAGCCATGGGACAGAGAACACCGGGGAGCTGTTTTTT. The chain carries TRBV5-1 and TRBJ2-2, with 7 positions matching TRBD1. Per the germline V gene, CDR1 is SGHRS and CDR2 is YFSETQ. V lost 4 bases to trimming and J lost 1 base; unmatched junction nucleotides: 4. The CDR3 spans 15 residues.